The rows below give T cell receptor beta chains drawn from one sample of a study of T cell responses to AZD1222 COVID-19 vaccine. TCRdb's table, derived via immunoSEQ multiplex PCR, lists solely in-frame clones and lacks some. Of some 150,000 clones detected, approximately 85% appear once; the ten largest clones hold approximately 5.4%. The specimen was peripheral blood, collected 28 days after the second dose of the MenACWY control vaccine. Receptors were obtained from an adult who received the MenACWY meningococcal vaccine as a control. CDR3s include the opening cysteine and the closing phenylalanine or tryptophan. A D gene is named only where the DNA matches it firmly. The size of a clone is reported for some rows only, either as once, few or many, or as a class for expanded clones.

len	abundance	v_gene	d_gene	j_gene	CDR3aa	CDR3nt
14	once	TRBV18	TRBD1	TRBJ1-4	CASSRQGPDEKLFF	TGTGCCAGCTCACGACAGGGCCCGGATGAAAAACTGTTTTTT
11	NA	TRBV30	NA	TRBJ1-1	CAWGVNTEAFF	TGTGCCTGGGGGGTGAACACTGAAGCTTTCTTT
14	few	TRBV5-1	NA	TRBJ1-5	CASSLDPSDQPQHF	TGCGCCAGCAGCTTGGACCCCTCGGATCAGCCCCAGCATTTT
14	NA	TRBV19	TRBD1	TRBJ1-5	CASSIAGGSQPQHF	TGTGCCAGTAGTATAGCAGGGGGTAGTCAGCCCCAGCATTTT
13	NA	TRBV19	NA	TRBJ2-5	CASSILGGETQYF	TGTGCCAGTAGTATATTGGGGGGAGAGACCCAGTACTTC
11	NA	TRBV20-1	NA	TRBJ1-2	CSASPTTGYTF	TGCAGTGCTAGCCCAACAACTGGCTACACCTTC
12	NA	TRBV5-1	NA	TRBJ2-2	CASSKDTGELFF	TGCGCCAGCAGTAAGGACACCGGGGAGCTGTTTTTT
15	NA	TRBV11-2	NA	TRBJ2-2	CASSLGSRATGELFF	TGTGCCAGCAGCTTAGGCAGCAGGGCTACCGGGGAGCTGTTTTTT
14	NA	TRBV2	NA	TRBJ2-5	CATQRVRSQETQYF	TGTGCCACCCAGAGAGTACGAAGCCAAGAGACCCAGTACTTC
16	NA	TRBV29-1	TRBD2	TRBJ2-3	CSVEDPLAGPSDTQYF	TGCAGCGTTGAAGATCCCCTAGCGGGGCCTTCGGATACGCAGTATTTT
14	NA	TRBV5-4	NA	TRBJ2-2	CASSLGNLAGELFF	TGTGCCAGCAGCTTGGGGAACTTGGCCGGGGAGCTGTTTTTT
17	NA	TRBV5-1	TRBD1	TRBJ2-3	CASSFARDRGGSDTQYF	TGCGCCAGCAGCTTTGCAAGGGACAGGGGGGGCTCAGATACGCAGTATTTT
14	NA	TRBV10-3	NA	TRBJ1-1	CAISEQRLNTEAFF	TGTGCCATCAGTGAACAAAGACTAAACACTGAAGCTTTCTTT
16	NA	TRBV18	TRBD1	TRBJ1-4	CASSPETGTGNSKLFF	TGTGCCAGCTCACCAGAGACAGGGACGGGGAATTCTAAACTGTTTTTT
17	NA	TRBV4-3	TRBD1	TRBJ1-6	CASSQESGGFNNSPLHF	TGCGCCAGCAGCCAAGAGTCAGGGGGGTTCAATAATTCACCCCTCCACTTT
16	once	TRBV19	NA	TRBJ2-7	CASSNPSRGGIYEQYF	TGTGCCAGTAGTAACCCCAGCAGGGGGGGGATCTACGAGCAGTACTTC
15	NA	TRBV7-9	TRBD1	TRBJ2-5	CASSHRTGGAQTQYF	TGTGCCAGCAGCCATCGGACAGGGGGCGCGCAGACCCAGTACTTC
12	NA	TRBV4-1	NA	TRBJ1-5	CASSPLGQPQHF	TGCGCCAGCAGCCCCCTAGGTCAGCCCCAGCATTTT
15	NA	TRBV28	TRBD1	TRBJ1-2	CASSDADRIGYGYTF	TGTGCCAGCAGTGACGCGGACAGGATTGGCTATGGCTACACCTTC
15	few	TRBV9	NA	TRBJ1-2	CASSPELQRGYGYTF	TGTGCCAGCAGCCCCGAGCTACAACGAGGCTATGGCTACACCTTC
13	NA	TRBV12-3/TRBV12-4	TRBD1	TRBJ2-7	CASCDRASGEQYF	TGTGCCAGCTGTGACAGGGCCTCAGGTGAGCAGTACTTC
15	NA	TRBV6-5	NA	TRBJ2-7	CASSYHMGRGYEQYF	TGTGCCAGCAGTTACCATATGGGCCGGGGATACGAGCAGTACTTC
15	once	TRBV7-9	TRBD2	TRBJ2-1	CASRSTSGGDNEQFF	TGTGCCAGCAGGTCTACTAGCGGGGGAGACAATGAGCAGTTCTTC
18	NA	TRBV6-6	TRBD1	TRBJ1-5	CASSHHSDRADADQPQHF	TGTGCCAGCAGTCACCACTCGGACAGGGCGGACGCGGATCAGCCCCAGCATTTT
15	NA	TRBV5-8	NA	TRBJ2-5	CASSLGQRYQETQYF	TGTGCCAGCAGCTTGGGGCAGCGTTACCAAGAGACCCAGTACTTC
14	NA	TRBV19	NA	TRBJ1-1	CASFRTAPHTEAFF	TGTGCCAGTTTCAGGACCGCCCCTCACACTGAAGCTTTCTTT
15	NA	TRBV18	NA	TRBJ2-3	CASSPALLPWDTQYF	TGTGCCAGCTCACCAGCACTACTCCCGTGGGATACGCAGTATTTT
14	NA	TRBV7-2	NA	TRBJ1-1	CASSFLGLNTEAFF	TGTGCCAGCAGCTTCCTGGGCCTGAACACTGAAGCTTTCTTT
16	few	TRBV11-3	TRBD2	TRBJ2-1	CASSSPFLAGSNEQFF	TGTGCCAGCAGCTCACCTTTTCTAGCGGGATCCAATGAGCAGTTCTTC
12	NA	TRBV6-1	NA	TRBJ2-1	CASSEVTGREFF	TGTGCCAGCAGTGAAGTAACTGGGCGAGAGTTCTTC
14	NA	TRBV6-5	NA	TRBJ2-7	CASSYKGTDYEQYF	TGTGCCAGCAGTTACAAAGGGACGGACTACGAGCAGTACTTC
15	NA	TRBV10-3	TRBD1	TRBJ1-6	CAISDPGQVDSPLHF	TGTGCCATCAGTGACCCGGGACAGGTCGATTCACCCCTCCACTTT
14	once	TRBV7-6	NA	TRBJ2-1	CASSLASTFDEQFF	TGTGCCAGCAGCTTGGCTAGTACGTTCGATGAGCAGTTCTTC
14	NA	TRBV2	TRBD1	TRBJ1-4	CASGDRINNEKLFF	TGTGCCAGCGGGGACAGGATCAATAATGAAAAACTGTTTTTT
15	once	TRBV10-3	NA	TRBJ2-3	CAISTDSTVRVTQYF	TGTGCCATCAGTACTGACAGTACTGTTCGTGTTACGCAGTATTTT
14	NA	TRBV19	NA	TRBJ2-1	CASQPGDARNEQFF	TGTGCCAGCCAGCCGGGCGACGCCCGCAATGAGCAGTTCTTC
17	NA	TRBV6-6	NA	TRBJ1-3	CASSQRARRVSGNTIYF	TGTGCCAGCAGTCAACGGGCCAGGAGGGTCTCTGGAAACACCATATATTTT
14	NA	TRBV7-9	TRBD2	TRBJ2-1	CASSLRLAGLEQFF	TGTGCCAGCAGCTTGAGACTAGCGGGACTTGAGCAGTTCTTC
15	NA	TRBV9	NA	TRBJ1-1	CASSALGTGTTEAFF	TGTGCCAGCAGCGCCCTCGGAACAGGGACAACTGAAGCTTTCTTT
14	NA	TRBV30	TRBD1	TRBJ1-1	CAWTQGARNTEAFF	TGTGCCTGGACACAGGGGGCGCGGAACACTGAAGCTTTCTTT
15	NA	TRBV4-2	TRBD1	TRBJ1-4	CASSQPRTGGEKLFF	TGTGCCAGCAGCCAGCCCAGGACAGGGGGTGAAAAACTGTTTTTT
19	once	TRBV7-2	NA	TRBJ2-6	CASPSGRFRGSAGANVLTF	TGTGCCAGCCCCTCCGGACGGTTCCGGGGCAGCGCCGGGGCCAACGTCCTGACTTTC
13	NA	TRBV7-2	NA	TRBJ2-1	CASSLEVSNEQFF	TGTGCCAGCAGCTTAGAGGTTAGCAATGAGCAGTTCTTC
14	NA	TRBV4-2	NA	TRBJ2-7	CASSQETRGYEQYF	TGTGCCAGCAGCCAAGAGACGAGGGGCTACGAGCAGTACTTC
13	once	TRBV5-6	NA	TRBJ1-1	CASSWDGGTEAFF	TGTGCCAGCAGCTGGGACGGGGGCACTGAAGCTTTCTTT
15	NA	TRBV4-2	NA	TRBJ2-7	CASSQTGLNAYEQYF	TGTGCCAGCAGCCAAACGGGGCTGAACGCCTACGAGCAGTACTTC
12	NA	TRBV18	NA	TRBJ2-1	CASSPLRNEQFF	TGTGCCAGCTCACCCCTGAGGAATGAGCAGTTCTTC